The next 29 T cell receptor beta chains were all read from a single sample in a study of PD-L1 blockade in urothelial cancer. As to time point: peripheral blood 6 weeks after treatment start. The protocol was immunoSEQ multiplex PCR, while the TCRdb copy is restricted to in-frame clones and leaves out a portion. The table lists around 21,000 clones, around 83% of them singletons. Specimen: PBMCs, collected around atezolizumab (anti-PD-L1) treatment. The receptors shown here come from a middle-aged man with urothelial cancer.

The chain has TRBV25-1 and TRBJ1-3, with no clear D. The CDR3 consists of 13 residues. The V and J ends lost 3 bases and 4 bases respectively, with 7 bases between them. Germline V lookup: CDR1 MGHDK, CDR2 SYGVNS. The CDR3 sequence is CASSDAGGNTIYF. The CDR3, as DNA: TGTGCCAGCAGTGACGCTGGCGGAAACACCATATATTTT.

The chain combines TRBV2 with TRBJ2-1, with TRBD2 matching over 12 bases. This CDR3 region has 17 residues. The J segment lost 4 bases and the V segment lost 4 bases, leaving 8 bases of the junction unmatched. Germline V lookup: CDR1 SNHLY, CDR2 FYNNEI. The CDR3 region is CASSGDLLAGGYNEQFF. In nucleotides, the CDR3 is TGTGCCAGCAGTGGGGACCTTCTAGCGGGAGGGTACAATGAGCAGTTCTTC.

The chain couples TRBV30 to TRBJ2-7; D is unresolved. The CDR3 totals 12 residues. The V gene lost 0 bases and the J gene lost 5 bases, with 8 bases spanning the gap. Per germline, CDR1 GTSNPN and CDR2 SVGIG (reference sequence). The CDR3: CAWSVRSHEQYF. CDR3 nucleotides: TGTGCCTGGAGTGTACGGTCCCACGAGCAGTACTTC. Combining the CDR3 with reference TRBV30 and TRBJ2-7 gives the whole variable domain SQTIHQWPATLVQPVGSPLSLECTVEGTSNPNLYWYRQAAGRGLQLLFYSVGIGQISSEVPQNLSASRPQDRQFILSSKKLLLSDSGFYLCAWSVRSHEQYFGPGTRLTVT.

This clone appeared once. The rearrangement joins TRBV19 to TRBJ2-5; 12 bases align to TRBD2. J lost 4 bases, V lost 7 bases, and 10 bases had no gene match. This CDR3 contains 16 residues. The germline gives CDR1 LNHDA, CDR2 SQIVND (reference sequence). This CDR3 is CASTTTSGGLRETQYF. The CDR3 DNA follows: TGTGCCAGTACCACGACTAGCGGGGGTCTTAGAGAGACCCAGTACTTC.

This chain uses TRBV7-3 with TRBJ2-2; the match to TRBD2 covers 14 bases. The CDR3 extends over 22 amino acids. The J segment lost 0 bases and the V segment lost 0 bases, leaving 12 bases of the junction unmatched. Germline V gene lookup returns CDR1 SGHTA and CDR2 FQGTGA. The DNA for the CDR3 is TGTGCCAGCAGCTTAACCAGACGGACTAGCGGGAGGTCCCCCACGAACACCGGGGAGCTGTTTTTT. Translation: CASSLTRRTSGRSPTNTGELFF.

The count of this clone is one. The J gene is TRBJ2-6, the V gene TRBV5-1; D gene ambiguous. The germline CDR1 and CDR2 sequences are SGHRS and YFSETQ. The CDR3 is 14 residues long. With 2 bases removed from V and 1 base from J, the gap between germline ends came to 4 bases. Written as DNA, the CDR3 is TGCGCCAGCAGCTTTAGATCTGGGGCCAACGTCCTGACTTTC. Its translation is CASSFRSGANVLTF.

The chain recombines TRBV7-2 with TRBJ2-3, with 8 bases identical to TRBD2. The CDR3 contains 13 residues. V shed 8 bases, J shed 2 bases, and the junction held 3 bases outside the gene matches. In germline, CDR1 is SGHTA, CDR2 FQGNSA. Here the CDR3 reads CASSGGLTDTQYF. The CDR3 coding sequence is TGTGCCAGCTCGGGAGGGCTCACAGATACGCAGTATTTT.

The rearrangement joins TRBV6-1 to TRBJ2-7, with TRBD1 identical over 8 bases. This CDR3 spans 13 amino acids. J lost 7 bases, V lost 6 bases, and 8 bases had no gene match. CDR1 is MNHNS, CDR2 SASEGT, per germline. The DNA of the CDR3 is TGTGCCAGCAGCCCCGGGACAGGATATGAGCAGTACGTC. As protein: CASSPGTGYEQYV.

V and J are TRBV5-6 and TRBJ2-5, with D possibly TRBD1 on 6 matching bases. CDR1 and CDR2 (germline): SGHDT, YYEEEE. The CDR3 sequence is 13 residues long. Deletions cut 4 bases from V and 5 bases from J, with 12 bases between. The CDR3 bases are TGTGCCAGCAGCCTTGGACAGTCTGAGACCCAGTACTTC. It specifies CASSLGQSETQYF.

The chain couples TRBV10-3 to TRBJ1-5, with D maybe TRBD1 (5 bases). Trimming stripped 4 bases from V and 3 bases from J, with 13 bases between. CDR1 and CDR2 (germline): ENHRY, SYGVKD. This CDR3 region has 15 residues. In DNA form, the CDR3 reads TGTGCCATCAGTGCGACAGAAAACGTCAATCAGCCCCAGCATTTT. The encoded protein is CAISATENVNQPQHF.

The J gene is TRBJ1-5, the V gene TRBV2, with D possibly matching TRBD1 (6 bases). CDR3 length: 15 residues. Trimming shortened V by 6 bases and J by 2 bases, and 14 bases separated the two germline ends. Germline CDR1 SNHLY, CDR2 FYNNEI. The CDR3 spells CASREGGGGNQPQHF. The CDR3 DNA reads TGTGCCAGCAGAGAGGGAGGGGGAGGCAATCAGCCCCAGCATTTT.

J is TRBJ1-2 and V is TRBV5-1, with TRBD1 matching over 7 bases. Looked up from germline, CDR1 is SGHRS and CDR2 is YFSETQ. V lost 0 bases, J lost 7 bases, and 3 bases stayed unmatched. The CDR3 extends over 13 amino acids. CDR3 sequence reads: CASSLEGAPGYTF. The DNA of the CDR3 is TGCGCCAGCAGCTTGGAGGGGGCGCCTGGCTACACCTTC.

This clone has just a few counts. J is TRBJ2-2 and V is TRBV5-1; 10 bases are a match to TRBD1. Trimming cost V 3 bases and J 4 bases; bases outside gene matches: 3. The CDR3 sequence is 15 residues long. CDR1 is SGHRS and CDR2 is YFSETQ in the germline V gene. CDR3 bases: TGCGCCAGCAGCTCCGGGACAGGGGTCACCGGGGAGCTGTTTTTT. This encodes CASSSGTGVTGELFF.

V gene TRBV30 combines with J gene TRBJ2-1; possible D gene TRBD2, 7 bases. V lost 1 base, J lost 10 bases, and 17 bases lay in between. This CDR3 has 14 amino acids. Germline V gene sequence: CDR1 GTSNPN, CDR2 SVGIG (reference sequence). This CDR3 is CAWSAPGGLQEQFF. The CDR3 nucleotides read TGTGCCTGGAGTGCTCCGGGGGGCCTCCAAGAGCAGTTCTTC.

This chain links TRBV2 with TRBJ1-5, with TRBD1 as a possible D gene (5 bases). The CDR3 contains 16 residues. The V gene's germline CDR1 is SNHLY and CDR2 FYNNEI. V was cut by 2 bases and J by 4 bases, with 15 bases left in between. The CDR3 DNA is TGTGCCAGCAGTGAACCGGGGGGGGTCGGGAATCAGCCCCAGCATTTT. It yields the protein CASSEPGGVGNQPQHF. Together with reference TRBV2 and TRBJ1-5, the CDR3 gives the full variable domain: EPEVTQTPSHQVTQMGQEVILRCVPISNHLYFYWYRQILGQKVEFLVSFYNNEISEKSEIFDDQFSVERPDGSNFTLKIRSTKLEDSAMYFCASSEPGGVGNQPQHFGDGTRLSIL.

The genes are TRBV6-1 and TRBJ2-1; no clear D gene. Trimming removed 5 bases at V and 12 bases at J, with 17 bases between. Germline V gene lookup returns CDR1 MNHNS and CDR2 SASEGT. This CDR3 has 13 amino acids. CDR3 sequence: CASSPSPNQVQFF. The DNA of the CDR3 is TGTGCCAGCAGTCCCTCACCGAATCAGGTGCAGTTCTTC.

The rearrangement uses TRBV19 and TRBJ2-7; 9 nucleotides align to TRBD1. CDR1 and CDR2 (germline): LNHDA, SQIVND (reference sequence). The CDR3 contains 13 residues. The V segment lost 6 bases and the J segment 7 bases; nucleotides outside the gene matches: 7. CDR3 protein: CASRTGQGKEQYF. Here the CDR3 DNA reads TGTGCCAGTAGAACGGGACAGGGTAAAGAGCAGTACTTC.

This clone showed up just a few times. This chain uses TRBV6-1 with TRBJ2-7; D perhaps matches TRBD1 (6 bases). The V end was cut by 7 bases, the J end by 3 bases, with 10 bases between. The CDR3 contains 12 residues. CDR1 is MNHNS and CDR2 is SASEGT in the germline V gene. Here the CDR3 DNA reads TGTGCCAGCATGAGGGACATCTACGAGCAGTACTTC. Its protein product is CASMRDIYEQYF.

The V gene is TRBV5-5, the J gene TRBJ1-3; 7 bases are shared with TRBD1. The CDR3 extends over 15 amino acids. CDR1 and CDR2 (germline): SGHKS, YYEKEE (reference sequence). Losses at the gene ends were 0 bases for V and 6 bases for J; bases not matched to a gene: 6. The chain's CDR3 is CASSLGQGTANTIYF. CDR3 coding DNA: TGTGCCAGCAGCTTGGGACAGGGTACTGCAAACACCATATATTTT.

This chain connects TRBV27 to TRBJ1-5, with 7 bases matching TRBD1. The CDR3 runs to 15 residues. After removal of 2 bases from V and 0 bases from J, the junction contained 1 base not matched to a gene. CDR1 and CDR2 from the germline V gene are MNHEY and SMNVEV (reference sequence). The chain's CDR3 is CASSLTGASNQPQHF. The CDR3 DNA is TGTGCCAGCAGTTTAACAGGGGCTAGCAATCAGCCCCAGCATTTT.

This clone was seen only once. CDR3 loop: CASRKREGSTDTQYF. The CDR3 DNA reads as TGTGCCAGCCGTAAGCGGGAGGGTAGCACAGATACGCAGTATTTT. V usage is TRBV6-4 and J usage is TRBJ2-3; 10 bases fit TRBD2. This CDR3 comprises 15 residues. CDR1 and CDR2 from the germline V gene are MRHNA and SNTAGT. Trimming cost V 8 bases and J 0 bases; bases outside gene matches: 5.

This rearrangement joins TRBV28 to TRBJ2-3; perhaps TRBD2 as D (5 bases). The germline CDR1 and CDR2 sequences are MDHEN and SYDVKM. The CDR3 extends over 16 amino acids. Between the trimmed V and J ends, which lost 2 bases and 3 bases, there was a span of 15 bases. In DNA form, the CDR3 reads TGTGCCAGCAGTTTAGTTCGTCGCGGGCTGACAGATACGCAGTATTTT. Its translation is CASSLVRRGLTDTQYF.

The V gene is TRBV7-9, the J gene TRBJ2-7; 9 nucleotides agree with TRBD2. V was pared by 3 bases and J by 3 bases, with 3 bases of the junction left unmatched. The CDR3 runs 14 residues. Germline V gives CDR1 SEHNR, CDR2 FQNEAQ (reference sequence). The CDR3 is CASSFSGGNYEQYF. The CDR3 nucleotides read TGTGCCAGCAGCTTTAGCGGGGGAAACTACGAGCAGTACTTC.

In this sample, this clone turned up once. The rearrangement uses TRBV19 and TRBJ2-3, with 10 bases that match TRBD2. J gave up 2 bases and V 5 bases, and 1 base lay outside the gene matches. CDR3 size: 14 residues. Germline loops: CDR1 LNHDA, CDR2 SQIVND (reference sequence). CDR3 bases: TGTGCCAGTAGTGGGACTAGCGACACAGATACGCAGTATTTT. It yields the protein CASSGTSDTDTQYF. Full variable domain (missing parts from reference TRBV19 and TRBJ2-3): DGGITQSPKYLFRKEGQNVTLSCEQNLNHDAMYWYRQDPGQGLRLIYYSQIVNDFQKGDIAEGYSVSREKKESFPLTVTSAQKNPTAFYLCASSGTSDTDTQYFGPGTRLTVL.

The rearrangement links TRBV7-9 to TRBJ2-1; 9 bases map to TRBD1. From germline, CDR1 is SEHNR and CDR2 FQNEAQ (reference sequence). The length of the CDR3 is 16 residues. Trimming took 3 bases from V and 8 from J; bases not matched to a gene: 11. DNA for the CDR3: TGTGCCAGCAGCTTGAGCACCGGGACAGGGAGTTATGAGCAGTTCTTC. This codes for CASSLSTGTGSYEQFF.

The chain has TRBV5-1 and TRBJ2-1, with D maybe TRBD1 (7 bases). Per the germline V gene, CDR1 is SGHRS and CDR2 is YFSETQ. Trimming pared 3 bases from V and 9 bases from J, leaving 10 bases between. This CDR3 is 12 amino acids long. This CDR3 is CASSWRDSEQFF. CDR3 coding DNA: TGCGCCAGCAGCTGGAGGGACAGTGAGCAGTTCTTC. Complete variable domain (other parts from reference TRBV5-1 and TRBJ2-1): KAGVTQTPRYLIKTRGQQVTLSCSPISGHRSVSWYQQTPGQGLQFLFEYFSETQRNKGNFPGRFSGRQFSNSRSEMNVSTLELGDSALYLCASSWRDSEQFFGPGTRLTVL.

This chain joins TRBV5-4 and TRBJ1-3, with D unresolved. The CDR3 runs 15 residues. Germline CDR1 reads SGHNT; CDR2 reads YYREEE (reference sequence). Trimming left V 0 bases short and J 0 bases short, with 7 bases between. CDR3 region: CASSLAGNSGNTIYF. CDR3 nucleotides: TGTGCCAGCAGCTTGGCCGGGAACTCTGGAAACACCATATATTTT.

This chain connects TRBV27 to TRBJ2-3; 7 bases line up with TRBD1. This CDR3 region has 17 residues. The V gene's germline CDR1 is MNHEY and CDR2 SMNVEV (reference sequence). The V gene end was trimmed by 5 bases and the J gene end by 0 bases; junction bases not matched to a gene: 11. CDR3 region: CASSRGRQGLSTDTQYF. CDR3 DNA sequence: TGTGCCAGCAGTCGGGGTAGACAGGGCCTTAGCACAGATACGCAGTATTTT.

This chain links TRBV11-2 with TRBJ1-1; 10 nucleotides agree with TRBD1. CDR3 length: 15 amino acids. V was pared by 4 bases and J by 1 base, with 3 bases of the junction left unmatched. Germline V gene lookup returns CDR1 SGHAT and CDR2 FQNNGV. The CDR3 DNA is TGTGCCAGCAGCTCCTGGACAGGGGGGAACACTGAAGCTTTCTTT. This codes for CASSSWTGGNTEAFF.